This passage covers 6 T cell receptor beta chains from one sample sequenced in a study of OX40 agonist ivuxolimab in advanced cancers. Clones were read by immunoSEQ multiplex PCR, and TCRdb kept only the in-frame ones, dropping some. The sample consists of around 82,000 clones, around nine tenths of them appearing once. This specimen was CD4+ or CD8+ T cells sorted from blood, taken in a trial of the OX40 agonist ivuxolimab. Receptors originate from an adult with an advanced solid tumor such as melanoma, head and neck, liver or kidney cancer.

The rearrangement links TRBV9 to TRBJ1-2; unclear D gene. The ends were cut back, 4 bases at V and 5 bases at J, with 12 bases in the middle. The CDR3 is 13 amino acids. Germline loops: CDR1 SGDLS, CDR2 YYNGEE. This chain's CDR3 is CASSFTTTYGYTF. CDR3 coding DNA: TGTGCCAGCAGCTTTACAACGACATATGGCTACACCTTC.

CDR3 nucleotides: TGTGCCAGCAGTGCCAGGGGGTTTACCTACGAGCAGTACTTC. It is translated as CASSARGFTYEQYF. This chain joins TRBV6-1 and TRBJ2-7; 7 bases agree with TRBD1. Germline V gene lookup returns CDR1 MNHNS and CDR2 SASEGT. The CDR3 extends over 14 amino acids. V gave up 4 bases and J gave up 2 bases; unmatched junction bases: 5.

The V gene is TRBV6-1, the J gene TRBJ2-5; D unclear. CDR3 size: 13 residues. CDR1 is MNHNS and CDR2 is SASEGT in the germline V gene. Trimming removed 3 bases at V and 6 bases at J, with 11 bases between. CDR3: CASSEVLGKTQYF. The CDR3 DNA reads TGTGCCAGCAGTGAGGTATTGGGGAAGACCCAGTACTTC.

The CDR3 region is CASSLGLAGSSYEQYF. DNA of the CDR3: TGTGCCAGCAGCCTGGGACTAGCGGGGAGCTCCTACGAGCAGTACTTC. This sequence joins TRBV5-4 and TRBJ2-7; 13 nucleotides agree with TRBD2. V lost 4 bases to trimming and J lost 0 bases; unmatched junction nucleotides: 4. The CDR3 is 16 residues long. From germline, CDR1 is SGHNT and CDR2 YYREEE (reference sequence).

Only one count was recorded for this clone. The chain combines TRBV5-4 with TRBJ2-3; 10 nucleotides line up with TRBD2. This CDR3 has 16 residues. The V gene end was trimmed by 3 bases and the J gene end by 2 bases; junction bases not matched to a gene: 6. CDR1 is SGHNT and CDR2 is YYREEE in the germline V gene (reference sequence). This chain's CDR3 is CASSYLAGDLTDTQYF. The CDR3 coding sequence is TGTGCCAGCAGCTACCTAGCGGGAGACCTCACAGATACGCAGTATTTT.

V and J are TRBV19 and TRBJ2-2; D remains unclear. Trimming removed 6 bases at V and 8 bases at J, with 7 bases between. This CDR3 contains 11 residues. CDR1 LNHDA and CDR2 SQIVND come from the germline V gene (reference sequence). The CDR3 DNA is TGTGCCAGTAGAAAGGAGGGGGAGCTGTTTTTT. Protein product: CASRKEGELFF.